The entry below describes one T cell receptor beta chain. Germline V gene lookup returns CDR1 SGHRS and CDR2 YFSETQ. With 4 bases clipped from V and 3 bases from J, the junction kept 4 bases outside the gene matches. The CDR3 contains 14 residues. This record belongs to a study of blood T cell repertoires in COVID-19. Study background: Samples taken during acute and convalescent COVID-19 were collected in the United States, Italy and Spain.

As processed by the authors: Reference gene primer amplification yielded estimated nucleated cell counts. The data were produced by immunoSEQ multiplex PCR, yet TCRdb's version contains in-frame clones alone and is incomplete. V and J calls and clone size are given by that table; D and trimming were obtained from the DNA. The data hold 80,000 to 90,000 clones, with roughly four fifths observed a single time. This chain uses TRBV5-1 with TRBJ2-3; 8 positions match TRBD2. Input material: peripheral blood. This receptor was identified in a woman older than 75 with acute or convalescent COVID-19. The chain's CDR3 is CASSGGGKTDTQYF. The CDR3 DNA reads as TGCGCCAGCAGCGGCGGGGGGAAAACAGATACGCAGTATTTT.